These 21 T cell receptor beta chains were sequenced from one sample in a study of neurological immune-mediated disorders. TCRdb fed the 5' RACE reads into MiXCR, producing one record per CDR3 protein. The sample shows roughly 65,000 distinct CDR3 sequences, around 5% of them seen only once. Sequencing was carried out using PBMCs. The receptor source for this set is a human donor with multiple sclerosis. The donor label of this sample is uncertain.

At least ten counts were recorded for this clonotype. This chain joins TRBV20-1 and TRBJ1-2; 8 positions agree with TRBD1. The CDR3 is made up of 14 amino acids. The germline V gene encodes CDR1 DFQATT and CDR2 SNEGSKA (reference sequence). The V segment lost 6 bases and the J segment 4 bases; nucleotides outside the gene matches: 10. In DNA, the CDR3 is TGCAGTGCCATACCAATTGGACAGGGCTATGGCTACACCTTC. Amino acids: CSAIPIGQGYGYTF.

This clonotype came up many times. V usage is TRBV5-1 and J usage is TRBJ1-1, with a weak D call TRBD1 (6 bases). Trimming removed 0 bases from V and 2 bases from J, with 14 bases in between. Per the germline V gene, CDR1 is SGHRS and CDR2 is YFSETQ. The CDR3 extends over 16 amino acids. The CDR3 DNA reads as TGCGCCAGCAGCTTGGGCTTGGACAGCCCAAACACTGAAGCTTTCTTT. It encodes CASSLGLDSPNTEAFF. The entire variable domain, with the rest obtained from reference TRBV5-1 and TRBJ1-1, is as follows: KAGVTQTPRYLIKTRGQQVTLSCSPISGHRSVSWYQQTPGQGLQFLFEYFSETQRNKGNFPGRFSGRQFSNSRSEMNVSTLELGDSALYLCASSLGLDSPNTEAFFGQGTRLTVV.

This clonotype was counted ten times or more. The J gene is TRBJ1-1, the V gene TRBV5-1; D may be TRBD1 (6 bases). Germline V gene data show CDR1 as SGHRS and CDR2 as YFSETQ. The CDR3 runs to 13 residues. The V end lost 2 bases, the J end lost 8 bases, and 13 bases lay between the germline ends. DNA of the CDR3: TGCGCCAGCAGCTTTAACAGGGAAGGAGAAGCTTTCTTT. This gives the protein CASSFNREGEAFF.

This clonotype was picked up many times. The genes are TRBV7-9 and TRBJ2-7, with 14 bases that match TRBD2. CDR1 and CDR2 (germline): SEHNR, FQNEAQ (reference sequence). V shed 1 base, J shed 6 bases, and the junction held 2 bases outside the gene matches. CDR3 length equals 15 residues. The CDR3 here is CASSLGTSGGLEQYF. The CDR3 DNA reads as TGTGCCAGCAGCTTAGGGACTAGCGGGGGGCTCGAGCAGTACTTC.

Many counts were recorded for this clonotype. The V gene is TRBV20-1, the J gene TRBJ1-6, with 10 positions matching TRBD1. CDR3 length equals 14 residues. CDR1 and CDR2 from the germline V gene are DFQATT and SNEGSKA (reference sequence). V gave up 6 bases and J gave up 11 bases; unmatched junction bases: 10. This CDR3 is CSANSGQGGTPLHF. Here the CDR3 DNA reads TGCAGTGCAAATTCTGGACAGGGGGGGACACCCCTCCACTTT.

The chain joins TRBV14 to TRBJ2-3; 9 bases agree with TRBD2. The CDR3 extends over 17 amino acids. The V gene end was trimmed by 4 bases and the J gene end by 0 bases; junction bases not matched to a gene: 8. Germline-derived CDR1 and CDR2 are SGHDN and FVKESK. CDR3 coding DNA: TGTGCCAGCAGCCGCGGGACTAGCCGATCTAGCACAGATACGCAGTATTTT. Its protein is CASSRGTSRSSTDTQYF. Full variable domain (rest looked up from reference TRBV14 and TRBJ2-3): EAGVTQFPSHSVIEKGQTVTLRCDPISGHDNLYWYRRVMGKEIKFLLHFVKESKQDESGMPNNRFLAERTGGTYSTLKVQPAELEDSGVYFCASSRGTSRSSTDTQYFGPGTRLTVL.

This clonotype has at least ten counts. J is TRBJ1-2 and V is TRBV15; D call uncertain. Germline V gives CDR1 LNHNV, CDR2 YYDKDF (reference sequence). This CDR3 has 13 residues. The V and J ends lost 5 bases and 4 bases respectively, with 11 bases between them. CDR3 region: CATSSRPVYGYTF. Here the CDR3 DNA reads TGTGCCACCAGCTCCCGCCCAGTCTATGGCTACACCTTC.

This clonotype has at least ten counts. The chain couples TRBV5-1 to TRBJ2-1; 7 bases agree with TRBD1. The germline CDR1 and CDR2 sequences are SGHRS and YFSETQ. The junction had 9 bases not matched to a gene; V was cut back by 4 bases and J by 2 bases. This CDR3 comprises 16 residues. In DNA form, the CDR3 reads TGCGCCAGCAGCCTAGGGGACAGTGCAGCCTACAATGAGCAGTTCTTC. The encoded protein is CASSLGDSAAYNEQFF.

This clonotype was recorded many times. The CDR3 spells CSTTSGGALETQYF. Written as DNA, the CDR3 is TGCAGCACTACTAGCGGGGGGGCCTTGGAGACCCAGTACTTC. The chain carries TRBV20-1 and TRBJ2-5, with 13 bases identical to TRBD2. Germline V gene sequence: CDR1 DFQATT, CDR2 SNEGSKA (reference sequence). The CDR3 sequence is 14 residues long.

This clonotype has at least ten counts. This chain connects TRBV5-1 to TRBJ2-7, with a possible D match to TRBD1 (6 bases). Germline V gene lookup returns CDR1 SGHRS and CDR2 YFSETQ. The CDR3 consists of 14 residues. Trimming shortened V by 2 bases and J by 0 bases, and 9 bases separated the two germline ends. The CDR3 DNA sequence: TGCGCCAGCAGCTTACAGGGTAGCTCCTACGAGCAGTACTTC. Translation gives CASSLQGSSYEQYF. Filled out from reference TRBV5-1 and TRBJ2-7, the complete variable domain reads KAGVTQTPRYLIKTRGQQVTLSCSPISGHRSVSWYQQTPGQGLQFLFEYFSETQRNKGNFPGRFSGRQFSNSRSEMNVSTLELGDSALYLCASSLQGSSYEQYFGPGTRLTVT.

This clonotype was seen ten or more times. V gene TRBV10-2 combines with J gene TRBJ2-7, with D uncertain. This CDR3 has 11 residues. Trimming cost V 0 bases and J 3 bases, with 0 bases left between them. Germline CDR1 is WSHSY and CDR2 is SAAADI. The CDR3 loop is CASSESYEQYF. DNA of the CDR3: TGCGCCAGCAGTGAGTCCTACGAGCAGTACTTC.

This clonotype was observed many times. CDR3 protein: CSARDQGAVLTDTQYF. The CDR3 DNA is TGCAGTGCTAGAGACCAAGGAGCGGTCCTCACAGATACGCAGTATTTT. The rearrangement links TRBV20-1 to TRBJ2-3; weak D call: TRBD2 (5 bases). Trimming pared 0 bases from V and 2 bases from J, leaving 15 bases between. The length of the CDR3 is 16 residues. Germline V gene lookup returns CDR1 DFQATT and CDR2 SNEGSKA (reference sequence).

This clonotype was detected many times. V is TRBV5-1 and J is TRBJ2-6; D is uncertain. V lost 3 bases and J lost 0, with 7 bases in between. CDR3 length equals 15 residues. Germline V gene lookup returns CDR1 SGHRS and CDR2 YFSETQ. CDR3 protein: CASSSDISGANVLTF. DNA for the CDR3: TGCGCCAGCAGCTCCGACATCTCTGGGGCCAACGTCCTGACTTTC.

This clonotype was recorded many times. The chain couples TRBV20-1 to TRBJ1-1; D not resolved. Germline loops: CDR1 DFQATT, CDR2 SNEGSKA (reference sequence). The V end was cut by 0 bases, the J end by 3 bases, with 11 bases between. CDR3 length: 14 residues. The CDR3 spells CSARDGSGYTEAFF. The CDR3 DNA reads TGCAGTGCTAGAGATGGCAGCGGGTACACTGAAGCTTTCTTT.

This clonotype was observed at least ten times. The chain uses TRBV7-6 and TRBJ2-7; D remains ambiguous. This CDR3 region has 14 residues. The V gene lost 2 bases and the J gene lost 7 bases, with 15 bases spanning the gap. Germline CDR1 SGHVS, CDR2 FNYEAQ. As DNA, the CDR3 is TGTGCCAGCAGCTTACTCCCTAGATCTGGGGAGCAGTACTTC. It codes for CASSLLPRSGEQYF.

This clonotype was detected ten times or more. The rearrangement joins TRBV20-1 to TRBJ1-2, with 12 bases identical to TRBD1. The CDR3 has 16 amino acids. Germline V gene sequence: CDR1 DFQATT, CDR2 SNEGSKA (reference sequence). J lost 7 bases, V lost 4 bases, and 13 bases had no gene match. CDR3 loop: CSATKPGQGALVGYTF. CDR3 sequence (DNA): TGCAGTGCTACCAAACCGGGACAGGGGGCTTTAGTTGGCTACACCTTC.

This clonotype was detected ten times or more. This chain connects TRBV5-1 to TRBJ2-1; 10 bases agree with TRBD2. Germline CDR1 and CDR2: SGHRS and YFSETQ. The J segment lost 4 bases and the V segment lost 4 bases, leaving 5 bases of the junction unmatched. This CDR3 contains 15 residues. CDR3 protein: CASSLLAGPYNEQFF. The CDR3 DNA follows: TGCGCCAGCAGCCTACTAGCGGGACCATACAATGAGCAGTTCTTC.

This clonotype was recorded at least ten times. The chain is built from TRBV6-6 and TRBJ1-2; 9 nucleotides agree with TRBD1. In germline, CDR1 is MNHNY, CDR2 SVGAGI (reference sequence). V was pared by 5 bases and J by 4 bases, with 5 bases of the junction left unmatched. The CDR3 extends over 14 amino acids. The CDR3 is CASSTQTGGYGYTF. For the CDR3, the DNA is TGTGCCAGCAGTACCCAGACAGGGGGCTATGGCTACACCTTC.

This clonotype showed up many times. The chain employs TRBV7-9 and TRBJ2-1; D may match TRBD1 or TRBD2 (5 bases each). In germline, CDR1 is SEHNR, CDR2 FQNEAQ (reference sequence). The CDR3 sequence is 13 residues long. With 9 bases removed from V and 4 bases from J, the gap between germline ends came to 13 bases. CDR3 sequence: CASLPGPYNEQFF. The DNA of the CDR3 is TGTGCCAGTCTGCCGGGACCTTACAATGAGCAGTTCTTC.

The sample holds many counts of this clonotype. This sequence joins TRBV20-1 and TRBJ1-1; TRBD1 aligns across 9 bases. Germline V gene data show CDR1 as DFQATT and CDR2 as SNEGSKA (reference sequence). CDR3 size: 14 residues. The V gene end was trimmed by 0 bases and the J gene end by 1 base; junction bases not matched to a gene: 0. The DNA of the CDR3 is TGCAGTGCTAGAGAGACAGGGGGGAACACTGAAGCTTTCTTT. Its translation is CSARETGGNTEAFF.

In its sample, this clonotype was seen many times. This chain joins TRBV3-1 and TRBJ1-5, with no clear D. The CDR3 runs 13 residues. Trimming took off 0 bases at V and 5 bases at J, with 5 bases between the two ends. The V gene's germline CDR1 is LGHDT and CDR2 YNNKEL (reference sequence). CDR3 nucleotide sequence: TGTGCCAGCAGCCAAGACCTGCATCAGCCCCAGCATTTT. Encoded protein: CASSQDLHQPQHF.